A selection of T cell receptor beta chains follows, all from one sample in a study of blood T cell repertoires in COVID-19. Method: immunoSEQ multiplex PCR; TCRdb's copy keeps in-frame clones and lacks some. This table has about 160,000 clones, 78% appearing once. The material sequenced was peripheral blood. These receptors were taken from a woman older than 75 with acute or convalescent COVID-19. Both conserved end residues are part of each CDR3. D genes are given only for firm matches. Rows may omit the clone size; those that give it use once, few, many or a size class.

TRBD2 | TRBJ2-7 | - | TRBV6-5 | CAGGTSGYIYEQYF | TGTGCCGGCGGGACTAGCGGTTACATCTACGAGCAGTACTTC
TRBD2 | TRBJ2-3 | - | TRBV7-9 | CASRRTSGGAYTQYF | TGTGCCAGCAGAAGGACTAGCGGGGGGGCATATACGCAGTATTTT
- | TRBJ2-1 | - | TRBV5-1 | CASSLGTGLRDYTYNEQFF | TGCGCCAGCAGCTTGGGGACAGGGCTCCGGGACTACACCTACAATGAGCAGTTCTTC
TRBD1 | TRBJ2-7 | - | TRBV6-6 | CASSYQGAFYEQYF | TGTGCCAGCAGTTATCAGGGGGCATTCTACGAGCAGTACTTC
TRBD1 | TRBJ1-2 | - | TRBV25-1 | CASSDRRGTGSGGYTF | TGTGCCAGCAGTGACCGCCGAGGGACAGGGTCGGGCGGCTACACCTTC
- | TRBJ1-4 | - | TRBV15 | CATSSWPSNEKLFF | TGTGCCACCAGCTCCTGGCCCTCTAATGAAAAACTGTTTTTT
TRBD1 | TRBJ2-7 | - | TRBV19 | CASSIGTGNSHEQYF | TGTGCCAGTAGTATCGGGACAGGGAACTCCCACGAGCAGTACTTC
- | TRBJ1-3 | - | TRBV5-5 | CASSRGETSGNTIYF | TGTGCCAGCAGCCGGGGGGAGACCTCTGGAAACACCATATATTTT
TRBD1 | TRBJ1-5 | - | TRBV19 | CASSITDRANQPQHF | TGTGCCAGTAGTATCACGGACAGGGCAAATCAGCCCCAGCATTTT
- | TRBJ1-1 | - | TRBV11-2 | CASSQTENTEAFF | TGTGCCAGCAGTCAGACAGAAAACACTGAAGCTTTCTTT
TRBD1 | TRBJ1-2 | - | TRBV3-1/TRBV3-2 | CASSQGRQGGGYTF | TGTGCCAGCAGCCAAGGGAGACAGGGGGGAGGCTACACCTTC
- | TRBJ1-3 | - | TRBV3-1/TRBV3-2 | CASSLTGSGGNTIYF | TGTGCCAGCAGCCTAACAGGGAGTGGTGGAAACACCATATATTTT
TRBD1 | TRBJ2-5 | - | TRBV28 | CASSTPGTGDRETQYF | TGTGCCAGCAGTACCCCCGGGACAGGGGATAGGGAGACCCAGTACTTC
- | TRBJ1-1 | - | TRBV11-2 | CASSLTRGLGAFF | TGTGCCAGCAGCTTAACCAGGGGTCTAGGAGCTTTCTTT
- | TRBJ1-2 | - | TRBV7-2 | CASSLGGGVNYGYTF | TGTGCCAGCAGCTTAGGGGGGGGAGTTAACTATGGCTACACCTTC
TRBD1 | TRBJ2-5 | once | TRBV7-8 | CASSRGTGFETQYF | TGTGCCAGCAGCCGCGGGACAGGGTTTGAGACCCAGTACTTC
- | TRBJ2-3 | - | TRBV5-1 | CASSLAGTYTDTQYF | TGCGCCAGCAGCTTGGCCGGGACATACACAGATACGCAGTATTTT
- | TRBJ1-6 | - | TRBV2 | CASSAELPANNSPLHF | TGTGCCAGCAGTGCCGAGCTACCAGCGAACAATTCACCCCTCCACTTT
- | TRBJ1-2 | - | TRBV2 | CASSVEVPSGYTF | TGTGCCAGCAGTGTTGAGGTTCCGAGTGGCTACACCTTC
- | TRBJ1-1 | - | TRBV5-5 | CASSFQLQENTEAFF | TGTGCCAGCAGCTTTCAACTACAGGAAAACACTGAAGCTTTCTTT
TRBD1 | TRBJ1-6 | - | TRBV27 | CASSFLDRGSRSPLHF | TGTGCCAGCAGTTTCTTGGACAGGGGGTCGCGGTCACCCCTCCACTTT
- | TRBJ1-2 | - | TRBV5-1 | CASSFGGAGFSGYTF | TGCGCCAGCAGCTTCGGCGGGGCAGGTTTCTCAGGCTACACCTTC
TRBD1 | TRBJ2-5 | once | TRBV2 | CASSYGQGLQETQYF | TGTGCCAGCAGTTACGGACAGGGCCTACAAGAGACCCAGTACTTC
TRBD1 | TRBJ1-2 | - | TRBV19 | CASSIGQGVGYTF | TGTGCCAGTAGTATTGGACAGGGGGTCGGCTACACCTTC
- | TRBJ1-3 | - | TRBV18 | CASSPPNGGFTGNTIYF | TGTGCCAGCTCACCACCGAACGGAGGCTTTACTGGAAACACCATATATTTT
TRBD1 | TRBJ1-2 | - | TRBV27 | CASSLIGQANYGYTF | TGTGCCAGCAGTTTAATTGGACAGGCTAACTATGGCTACACCTTC
TRBD2 | TRBJ2-3 | - | TRBV2 | CASGAGGPVRDTQYF | TGTGCCAGCGGAGCGGGAGGGCCAGTCAGAGATACGCAGTATTTT
TRBD2 | TRBJ2-1 | - | TRBV6-5 | CASGREARAEQFF | TGTGCCAGCGGACGGGAGGCCCGCGCGGAGCAGTTCTTC
- | TRBJ2-3 | - | TRBV7-9 | CASSSRHAPSTDTQYF | TGTGCCAGCAGCTCCAGACATGCCCCTAGCACAGATACGCAGTATTTT
TRBD1 | TRBJ1-3 | - | TRBV5-1 | CASSLGPQGVRNTIYF | TGCGCCAGCAGCTTGGGGCCGCAGGGGGTGCGAAACACCATATATTTT
- | TRBJ1-5 | few | TRBV6-6 | CASSSGGGYSNQPQHF | TGTGCCAGCAGTTCCGGGGGAGGCTATAGCAATCAGCCCCAGCATTTT
TRBD1 | TRBJ1-3 | - | TRBV5-1 | CASSSWTGSSGNTIYF | TGCGCCAGCAGCTCATGGACAGGGAGCTCTGGAAACACCATATATTTT
TRBD1 | TRBJ1-4 | - | TRBV30 | CAWKTGQEKLFF | TGTGCCTGGAAGACAGGGCAAGAAAAACTGTTTTTT
- | TRBJ1-2 | - | TRBV30 | CAWSPGGFYGYTF | TGTGCCTGGAGTCCCGGGGGGTTTTATGGCTACACCTTC
TRBD2 | TRBJ2-1 | once | TRBV7-9 | CASSLGAGGLIYNEQFF | TGTGCCAGCAGCTTAGGAGCGGGGGGCCTCATCTACAATGAGCAGTTCTTC
TRBD2 | TRBJ2-7 | - | TRBV18 | CASSPPSAGDYEQYF | TGTGCCAGCTCACCACCGTCGGCGGGGGACTACGAGCAGTACTTC
TRBD1 | TRBJ2-3 | - | TRBV2 | CATAPGQSTDTQYF | TGTGCCACCGCTCCGGGACAGAGCACAGATACGCAGTATTTT
- | TRBJ1-3 | - | TRBV6-5 | CASSFHSGSGNTIYF | TGTGCCAGCAGTTTCCACTCAGGGTCTGGAAACACCATATATTTT
- | TRBJ1-5 | once | TRBV28 | CATIGGGWNQPQHF | TGTGCCACGATTGGGGGGGGATGGAATCAGCCCCAGCATTTT
TRBD2 | TRBJ2-3 | - | TRBV2 | CASSVESGGAGDTQYF | TGTGCCAGCAGTGTAGAGAGCGGGGGGGCCGGGGATACGCAGTATTTT
- | TRBJ2-1 | - | TRBV11-2 | CASSSRTPGSEQFF | TGTGCCAGCAGCTCCCGGACCCCCGGGAGTGAGCAGTTCTTC
TRBD1 | TRBJ2-7 | - | TRBV7-3 | CASNPTGGSSEQYF | TGTGCCAGCAACCCGACAGGGGGGTCGAGCGAGCAGTACTTC
- | TRBJ2-7 | - | TRBV15 | CATSNRGEQYF | TGTGCCACCAGCAATCGGGGCGAGCAGTACTTC
TRBD2 | TRBJ2-7 | - | TRBV18 | CASSPNRNSGGTEQYF | TGTGCCAGCTCACCAAACCGGAACAGCGGGGGTACCGAGCAGTACTTC
TRBD1 | TRBJ1-5 | - | TRBV11-3 | CASSADRVSNQPQHF | TGTGCCAGCAGCGCCGACAGGGTTAGCAATCAGCCCCAGCATTTT
- | TRBJ1-2 | - | TRBV5-5 | CASSLDLGPSMRYTF | TGTGCCAGCAGCTTGGACCTGGGGCCTTCTATGCGCTACACCTTC
TRBD1 | TRBJ2-7 | once | TRBV2 | CASSPDRGARTEQYF | TGTGCCAGCAGCCCCGACAGGGGCGCCCGTACGGAGCAGTACTTC
TRBD1 | TRBJ1-2 | few | TRBV28 | CASSPRQGPGGYTF | TGTGCCAGCAGTCCTAGACAGGGCCCAGGTGGCTACACCTTC
TRBD1 | TRBJ1-2 | - | TRBV5-1 | CASSLAGTGTSYGYTF | TGCGCCAGCAGCTTGGCCGGGACAGGGACATCCTATGGCTACACCTTC
- | TRBJ1-1 | - | TRBV10-2 | CASSLEGGGTEAFF | TGCGCCAGCAGCCTCGAGGGGGGAGGGACTGAAGCTTTCTTT
- | TRBJ2-1 | - | TRBV5-1 | CASSFWTVGVYNEQFF | TGCGCCAGCAGCTTCTGGACAGTCGGGGTCTACAATGAGCAGTTCTTC
- | TRBJ2-7 | - | TRBV6-5 | CASSYSLQGSYEQYF | TGTGCCAGCAGTTACTCTCTGCAGGGCTCCTACGAGCAGTACTTC
TRBD1 | TRBJ1-1 | - | TRBV6-5 | CASSRQGLTEAFF | TGTGCCAGCAGCAGACAGGGACTCACTGAAGCTTTCTTT
- | TRBJ1-5 | few | TRBV28 | CASSLWGRGKGNQPQHF | TGTGCCAGCAGTTTGTGGGGCAGGGGAAAGGGCAATCAGCCCCAGCATTTT
- | TRBJ2-1 | - | TRBV4-1 | CASSQVHGSSYNEQFF | TGCGCCAGCAGCCAAGTGCATGGGAGCTCCTACAATGAGCAGTTCTTC
- | TRBJ1-6 | once | TRBV7-3 | CASSLLGGNSPLHF | TGTGCCAGCAGCTTACTGGGCGGGAATTCACCCCTCCACTTT
- | TRBJ2-5 | - | TRBV1 | CTSSLVGGGHEETQYF | TGCACCAGCAGCCTGGTCGGCGGGGGACACGAAGAGACCCAGTACTTC
TRBD1 | TRBJ1-6 | - | TRBV2 | CASSGQGGSPLHF | TGTGCCAGCAGTGGACAGGGAGGCTCACCCCTCCACTTT